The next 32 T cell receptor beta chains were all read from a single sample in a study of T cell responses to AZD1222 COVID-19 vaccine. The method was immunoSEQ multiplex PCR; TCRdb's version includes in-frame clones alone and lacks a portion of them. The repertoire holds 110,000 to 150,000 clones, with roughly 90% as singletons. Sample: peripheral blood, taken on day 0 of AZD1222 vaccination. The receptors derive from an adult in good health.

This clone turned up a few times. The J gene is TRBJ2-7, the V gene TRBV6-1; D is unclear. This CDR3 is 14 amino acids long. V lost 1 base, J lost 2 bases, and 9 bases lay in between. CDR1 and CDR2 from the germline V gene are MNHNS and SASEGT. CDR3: CASSEGSSAYEQYF. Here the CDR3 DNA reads TGTGCCAGCAGTGAAGGATCCAGCGCCTACGAGCAGTACTTC.

This CDR3 reads CASSSKGLEQFF. Written as DNA, the CDR3 is TGTGCCAGCAGTTCTAAGGGGTTAGAGCAGTTCTTC. This chain uses TRBV6-5 with TRBJ2-1; TRBD1 is a possible D gene (5 bases). Trimming took off 4 bases at V and 10 bases at J, with 11 bases between the two ends. Germline CDR1 is MNHEY and CDR2 is SVGAGI. The CDR3 is 12 residues long.

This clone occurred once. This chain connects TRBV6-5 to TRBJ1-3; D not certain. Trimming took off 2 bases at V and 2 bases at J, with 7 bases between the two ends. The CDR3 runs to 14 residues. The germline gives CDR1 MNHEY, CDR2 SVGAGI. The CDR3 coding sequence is TGTGCCAGCAGTTACGGGCAGCCTGGAAACACCATATATTTT. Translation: CASSYGQPGNTIYF.

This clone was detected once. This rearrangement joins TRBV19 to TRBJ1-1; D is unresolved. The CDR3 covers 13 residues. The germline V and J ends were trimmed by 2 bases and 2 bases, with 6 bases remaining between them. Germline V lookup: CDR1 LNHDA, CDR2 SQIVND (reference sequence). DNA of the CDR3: TGTGCCAGTAGTATACGGCACAACACTGAAGCTTTCTTT. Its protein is CASSIRHNTEAFF.

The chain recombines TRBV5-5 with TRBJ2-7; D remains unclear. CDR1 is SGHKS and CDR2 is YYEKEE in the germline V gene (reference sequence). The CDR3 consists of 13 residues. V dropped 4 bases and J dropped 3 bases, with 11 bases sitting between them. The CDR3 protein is CASSLDVNYEQYF. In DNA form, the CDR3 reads TGTGCCAGCAGCCTGGACGTAAACTACGAGCAGTACTTC. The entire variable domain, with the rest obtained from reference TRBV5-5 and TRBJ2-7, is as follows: DAGVTQSPTHLIKTRGQQVTLRCSPISGHKSVSWYQQVLGQGPQFIFQYYEKEERGRGNFPDRFSARQFPNYSSELNVNALLLGDSALYLCASSLDVNYEQYFGPGTRLTVT.

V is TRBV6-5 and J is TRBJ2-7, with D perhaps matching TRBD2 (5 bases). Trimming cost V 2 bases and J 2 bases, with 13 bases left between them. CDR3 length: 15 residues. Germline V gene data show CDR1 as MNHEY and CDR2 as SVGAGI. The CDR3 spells CASSYGLEAAYEQYF. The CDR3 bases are TGTGCCAGCAGTTACGGGCTAGAAGCGGCCTACGAGCAGTACTTC.

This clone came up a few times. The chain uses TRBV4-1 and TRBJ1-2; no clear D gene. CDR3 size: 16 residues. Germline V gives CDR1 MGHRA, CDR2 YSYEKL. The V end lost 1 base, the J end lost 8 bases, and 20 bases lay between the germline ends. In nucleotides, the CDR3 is TGCGCCAGCAGCCAAGGGATGGAAGGGAGGTTGTGGGGCTACACCTTC. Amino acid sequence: CASSQGMEGRLWGYTF.

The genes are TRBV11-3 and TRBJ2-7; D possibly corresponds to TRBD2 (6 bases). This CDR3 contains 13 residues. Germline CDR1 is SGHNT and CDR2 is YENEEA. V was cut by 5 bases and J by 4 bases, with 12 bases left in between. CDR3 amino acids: CASSRGRLYEQYF. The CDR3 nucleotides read TGTGCCAGCAGCCGAGGGAGGTTGTACGAGCAGTACTTC.

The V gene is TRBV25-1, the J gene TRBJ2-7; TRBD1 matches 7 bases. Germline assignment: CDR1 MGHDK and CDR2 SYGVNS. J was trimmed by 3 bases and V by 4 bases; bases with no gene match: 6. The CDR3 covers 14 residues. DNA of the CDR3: TGTGCCAGCAGTGTCACGGACAGGATCTACGAGCAGTACTTC. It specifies CASSVTDRIYEQYF.

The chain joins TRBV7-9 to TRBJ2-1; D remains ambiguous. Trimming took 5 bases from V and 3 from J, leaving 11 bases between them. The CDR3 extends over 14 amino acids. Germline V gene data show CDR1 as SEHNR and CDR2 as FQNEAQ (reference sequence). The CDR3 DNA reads TGTGCCAGCAGCCCGGGTTGGAACTACAATGAGCAGTTCTTC. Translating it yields CASSPGWNYNEQFF.

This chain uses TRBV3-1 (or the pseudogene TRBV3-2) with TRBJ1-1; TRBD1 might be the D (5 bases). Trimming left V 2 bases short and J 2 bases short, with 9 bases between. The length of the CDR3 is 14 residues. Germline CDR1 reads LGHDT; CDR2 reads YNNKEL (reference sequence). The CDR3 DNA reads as TGTGCCAGCAGCCAATGGGGCACCAACACTGAAGCTTTCTTT. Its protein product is CASSQWGTNTEAFF.

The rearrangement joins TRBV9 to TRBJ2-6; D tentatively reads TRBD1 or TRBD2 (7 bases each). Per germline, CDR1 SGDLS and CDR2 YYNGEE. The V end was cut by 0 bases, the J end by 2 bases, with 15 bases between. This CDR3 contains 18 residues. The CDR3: CASSVVDRTRAGANVLTF. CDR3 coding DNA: TGTGCCAGCAGCGTAGTGGACAGGACTAGAGCTGGGGCCAACGTCCTGACTTTC.

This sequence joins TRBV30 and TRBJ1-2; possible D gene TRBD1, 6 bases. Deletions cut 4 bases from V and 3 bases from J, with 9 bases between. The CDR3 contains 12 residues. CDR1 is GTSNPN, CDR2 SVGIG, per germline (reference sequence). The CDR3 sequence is CAWTGVYYGYTF. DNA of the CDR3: TGTGCCTGGACAGGGGTTTACTATGGCTACACCTTC.

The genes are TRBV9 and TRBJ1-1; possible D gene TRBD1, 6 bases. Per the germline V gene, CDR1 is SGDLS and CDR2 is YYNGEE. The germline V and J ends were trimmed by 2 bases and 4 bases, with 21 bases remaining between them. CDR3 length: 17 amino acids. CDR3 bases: TGTGCCAGCAGCGTGGCGGCCGGGGGCCGGTGGGGCACTGAAGCTTTCTTT. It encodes CASSVAAGGRWGTEAFF.

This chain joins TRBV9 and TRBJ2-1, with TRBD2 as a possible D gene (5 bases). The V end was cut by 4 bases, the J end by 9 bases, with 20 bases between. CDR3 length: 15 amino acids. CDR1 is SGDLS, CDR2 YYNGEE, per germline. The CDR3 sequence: CASSPLSGGLFEQFF. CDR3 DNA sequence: TGTGCCAGCAGCCCCCTTTCCGGCGGGTTGTTTGAGCAGTTCTTC. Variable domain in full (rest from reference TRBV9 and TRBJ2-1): DSGVTQTPKHLITATGQRVTLRCSPRSGDLSVYWYQQSLDQGLQFLIQYYNGEERAKGNILERFSAQQFPDLHSELNLSSLELGDSALYFCASSPLSGGLFEQFFGPGTRLTVL.

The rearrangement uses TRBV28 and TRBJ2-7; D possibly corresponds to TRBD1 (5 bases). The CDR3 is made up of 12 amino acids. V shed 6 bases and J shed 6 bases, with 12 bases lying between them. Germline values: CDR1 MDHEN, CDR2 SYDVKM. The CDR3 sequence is CASSLSGAEQYF. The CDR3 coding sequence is TGTGCCAGCAGCCTATCTGGGGCCGAGCAGTACTTC.

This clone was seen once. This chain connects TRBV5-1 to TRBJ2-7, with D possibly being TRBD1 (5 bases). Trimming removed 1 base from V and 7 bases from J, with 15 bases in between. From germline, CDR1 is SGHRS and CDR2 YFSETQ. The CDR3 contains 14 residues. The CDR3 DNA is TGCGCCAGCAGCTTGAGAGACAGCCCTGTGGAGCAGTACTTC. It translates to CASSLRDSPVEQYF.

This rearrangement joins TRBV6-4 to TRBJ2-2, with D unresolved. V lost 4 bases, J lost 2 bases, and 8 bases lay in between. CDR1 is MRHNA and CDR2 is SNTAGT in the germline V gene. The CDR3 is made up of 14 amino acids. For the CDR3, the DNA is TGTGCCAGCAGTGTAAACTTTAACACCGGGGAGCTGTTTTTT. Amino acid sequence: CASSVNFNTGELFF.

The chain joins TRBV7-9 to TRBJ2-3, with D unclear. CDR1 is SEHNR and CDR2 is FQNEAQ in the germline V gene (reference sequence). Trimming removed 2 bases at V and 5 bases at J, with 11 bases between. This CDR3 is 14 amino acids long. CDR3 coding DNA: TGTGCCAGCAGCTTATCGAATCAGATAGATACGCAGTATTTT. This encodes CASSLSNQIDTQYF.

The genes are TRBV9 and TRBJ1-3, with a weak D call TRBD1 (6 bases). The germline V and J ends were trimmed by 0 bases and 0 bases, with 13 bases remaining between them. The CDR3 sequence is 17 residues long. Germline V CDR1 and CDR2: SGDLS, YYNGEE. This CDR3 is CASSVAVGGISGNTIYF. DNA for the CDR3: TGTGCCAGCAGCGTAGCTGTAGGGGGGATCTCTGGAAACACCATATATTTT.

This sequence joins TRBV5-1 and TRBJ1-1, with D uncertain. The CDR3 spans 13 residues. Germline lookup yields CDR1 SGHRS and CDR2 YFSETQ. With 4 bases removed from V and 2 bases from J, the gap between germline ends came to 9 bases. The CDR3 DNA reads TGCGCCAGCAGCGCCCGTCCTAACACTGAAGCTTTCTTT. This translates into CASSARPNTEAFF. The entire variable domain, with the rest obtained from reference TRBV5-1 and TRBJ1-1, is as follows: KAGVTQTPRYLIKTRGQQVTLSCSPISGHRSVSWYQQTPGQGLQFLFEYFSETQRNKGNFPGRFSGRQFSNSRSEMNVSTLELGDSALYLCASSARPNTEAFFGQGTRLTVV.

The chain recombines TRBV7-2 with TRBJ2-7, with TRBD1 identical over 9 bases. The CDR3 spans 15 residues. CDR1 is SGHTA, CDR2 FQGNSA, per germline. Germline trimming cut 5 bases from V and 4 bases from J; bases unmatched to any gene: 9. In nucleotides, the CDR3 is TGTGCCAGCAGCAACAGGGGGCAGGGCGGGTACGAGCAGTACTTC. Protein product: CASSNRGQGGYEQYF.

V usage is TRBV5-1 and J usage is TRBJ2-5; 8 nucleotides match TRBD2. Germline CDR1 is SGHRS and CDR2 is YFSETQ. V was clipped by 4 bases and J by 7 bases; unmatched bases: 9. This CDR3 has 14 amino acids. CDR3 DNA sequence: TGCGCCAGCAGCACTCGGGAGGGCAGGAGGACCCAGTACTTC. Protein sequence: CASSTREGRRTQYF. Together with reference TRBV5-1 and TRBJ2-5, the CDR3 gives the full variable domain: KAGVTQTPRYLIKTRGQQVTLSCSPISGHRSVSWYQQTPGQGLQFLFEYFSETQRNKGNFPGRFSGRQFSNSRSEMNVSTLELGDSALYLCASSTREGRRTQYFGPGTRLLVL.

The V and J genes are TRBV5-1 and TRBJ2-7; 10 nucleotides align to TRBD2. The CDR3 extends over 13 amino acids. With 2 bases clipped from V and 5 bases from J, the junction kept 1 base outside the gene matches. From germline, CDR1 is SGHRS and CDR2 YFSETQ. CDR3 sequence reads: CASSLAGGNEQYF. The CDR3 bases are TGCGCCAGCAGCTTAGCGGGAGGGAACGAGCAGTACTTC.

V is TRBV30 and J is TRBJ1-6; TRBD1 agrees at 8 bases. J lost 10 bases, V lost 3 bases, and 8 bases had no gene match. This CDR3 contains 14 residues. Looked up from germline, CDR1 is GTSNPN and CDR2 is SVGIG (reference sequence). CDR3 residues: CAWSPGQVGSPLHF. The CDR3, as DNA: TGTGCCTGGAGCCCGGGACAGGTTGGGTCACCCCTCCACTTT.

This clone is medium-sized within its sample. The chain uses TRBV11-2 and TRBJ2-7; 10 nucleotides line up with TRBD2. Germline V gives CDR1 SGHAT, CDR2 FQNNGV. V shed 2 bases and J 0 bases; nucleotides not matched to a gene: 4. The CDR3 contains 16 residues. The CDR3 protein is CASSLPLAGPSYEQYF. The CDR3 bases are TGTGCCAGCAGCTTACCACTAGCGGGGCCCTCCTACGAGCAGTACTTC.

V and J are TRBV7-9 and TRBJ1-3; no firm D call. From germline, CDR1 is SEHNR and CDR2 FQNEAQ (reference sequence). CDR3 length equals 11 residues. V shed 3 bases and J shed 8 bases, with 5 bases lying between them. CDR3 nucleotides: TGTGCCAGCAGCTTTAAGGACACCATATATTTT. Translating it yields CASSFKDTIYF.

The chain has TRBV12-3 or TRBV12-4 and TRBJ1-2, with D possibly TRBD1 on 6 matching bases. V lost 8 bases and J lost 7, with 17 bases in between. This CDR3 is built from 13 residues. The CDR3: CASYVVGTSGYTF. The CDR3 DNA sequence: TGTGCCAGCTACGTGGTCGGGACAAGTGGCTACACCTTC.

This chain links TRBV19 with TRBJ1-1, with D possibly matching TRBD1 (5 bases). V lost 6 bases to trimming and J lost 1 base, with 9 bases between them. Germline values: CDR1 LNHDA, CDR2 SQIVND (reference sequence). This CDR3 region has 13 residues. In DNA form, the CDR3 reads TGTGCCAGTAGCCAACAGGCGAACACTGAAGCTTTCTTT. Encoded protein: CASSQQANTEAFF.

CDR3 sequence: CASSRPVIAGGRADTQYF. In DNA, the CDR3 is TGTGCCAGCAGTCGACCCGTGATAGCGGGAGGAAGGGCAGATACGCAGTATTTT. This chain connects TRBV3-1 (or the pseudogene TRBV3-2) to TRBJ2-3; 10 bases are shared with TRBD2. This CDR3 is 18 amino acids long. Germline CDR1 is LGHDT and CDR2 is YNNKEL (reference sequence). Trimming at V came to 6 bases and at J to 4 bases, leaving 16 bases not matched to a gene.

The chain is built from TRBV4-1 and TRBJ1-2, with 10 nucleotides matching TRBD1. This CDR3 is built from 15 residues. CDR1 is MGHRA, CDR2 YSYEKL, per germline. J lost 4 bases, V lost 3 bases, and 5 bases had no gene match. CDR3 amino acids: CASSHRGQGVYGYTF. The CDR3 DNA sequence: TGCGCCAGCAGCCACCGAGGACAGGGGGTCTATGGCTACACCTTC.

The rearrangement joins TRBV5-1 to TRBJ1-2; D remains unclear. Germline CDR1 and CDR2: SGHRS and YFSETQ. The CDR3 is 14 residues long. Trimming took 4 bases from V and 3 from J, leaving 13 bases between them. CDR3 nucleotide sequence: TGCGCCAGCAGCCCGGCGGACGGGTACTATGGCTACACCTTC. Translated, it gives CASSPADGYYGYTF.